The sequence of this TCR beta chain was determined in a study of T cell repertoires in cytomegalovirus infection. Study overall: CMV infection together with matching HLA type was indicated by public TCR beta signatures.

There are many counts of this clonotype. Antigen: not known. Overall study findings and caveats: In two of eight donors, the top clonotype was HLA-C-restricted CMV-specific.

Each CDR3 protein gets one entry after TCRdb re-called the reads with MiXCR. The sample carries roughly 500,000 distinct CDR3 sequences, 15% to 20% recorded once. Germline CDR1 reads MGHRA; CDR2 reads YSYEKL. CDR3 length equals 16 residues. V shed 1 base and J shed 10 bases, with 22 bases lying between them. The clonotype comes from a human donor in good health (CMV status not recorded). Some clones in this sample may be carry-over from other donors' samples. The chain recombines TRBV4-1 with TRBJ1-2, with TRBD1 as a possible D gene (6 bases). The sample taken for sequencing was CD8+ T cells from PBMCs. The CDR3 spells CASSQVRELGHQDYTF. CDR3 DNA sequence: TGCGCCAGCAGCCAAGTTAGGGAGTTGGGACACCAAGACTACACCTTC.